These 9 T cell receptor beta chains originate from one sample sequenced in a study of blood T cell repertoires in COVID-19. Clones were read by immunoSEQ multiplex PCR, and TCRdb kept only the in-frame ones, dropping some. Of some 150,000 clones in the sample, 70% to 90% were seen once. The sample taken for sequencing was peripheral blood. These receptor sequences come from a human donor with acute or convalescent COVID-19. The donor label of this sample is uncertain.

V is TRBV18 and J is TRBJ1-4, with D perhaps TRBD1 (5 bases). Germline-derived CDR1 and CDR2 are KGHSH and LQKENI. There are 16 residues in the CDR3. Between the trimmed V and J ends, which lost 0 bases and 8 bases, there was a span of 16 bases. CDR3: CASSPPAARVGEKLFF. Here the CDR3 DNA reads TGTGCCAGCTCACCACCGGCGGCCAGGGTTGGCGAAAAACTGTTTTTT.

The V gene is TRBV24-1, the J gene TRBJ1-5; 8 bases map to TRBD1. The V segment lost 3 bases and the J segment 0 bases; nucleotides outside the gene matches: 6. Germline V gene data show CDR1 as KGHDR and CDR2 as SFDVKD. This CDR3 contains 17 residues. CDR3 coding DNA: TGTGCCACCAGTGATCCTAGTCAGGGGGCTAGCAATCAGCCCCAGCATTTT. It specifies CATSDPSQGASNQPQHF.

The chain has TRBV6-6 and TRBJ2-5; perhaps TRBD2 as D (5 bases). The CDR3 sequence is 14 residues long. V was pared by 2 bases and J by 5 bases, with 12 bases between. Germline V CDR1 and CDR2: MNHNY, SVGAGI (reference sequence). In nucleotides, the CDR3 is TGTGCCAGCAGTTACGCCGGGGAGCGGGAGACCCAGTACTTC. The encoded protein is CASSYAGERETQYF.

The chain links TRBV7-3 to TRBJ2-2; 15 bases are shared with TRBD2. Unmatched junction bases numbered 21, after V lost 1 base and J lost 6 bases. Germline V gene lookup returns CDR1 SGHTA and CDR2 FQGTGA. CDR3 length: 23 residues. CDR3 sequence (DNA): TGTGCCAGCAGCTTAATACGCGTGGCCGGACTAGCGGGAGGGCCGGGGACCGCCGGGGAGCTGTTTTTT. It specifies CASSLIRVAGLAGGPGTAGELFF.

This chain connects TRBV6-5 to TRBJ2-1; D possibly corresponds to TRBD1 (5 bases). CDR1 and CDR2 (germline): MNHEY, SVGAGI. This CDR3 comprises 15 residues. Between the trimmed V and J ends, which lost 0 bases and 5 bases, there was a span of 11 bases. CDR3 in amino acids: CASSYSKDSDNEQFF. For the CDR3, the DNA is TGTGCCAGCAGTTACTCCAAAGACAGCGACAATGAGCAGTTCTTC.

The CDR3 protein is CAIKWNRYTDTQYF. In nucleotides, the CDR3 is TGTGCCATCAAGTGGAACAGGTACACAGATACGCAGTATTTT. This chain joins TRBV10-3 and TRBJ2-3; D is possibly TRBD1 (5 bases). There are 14 residues in the CDR3. In germline, CDR1 is ENHRY, CDR2 SYGVKD. V was clipped by 7 bases and J by 2 bases, with 13 bases between them.

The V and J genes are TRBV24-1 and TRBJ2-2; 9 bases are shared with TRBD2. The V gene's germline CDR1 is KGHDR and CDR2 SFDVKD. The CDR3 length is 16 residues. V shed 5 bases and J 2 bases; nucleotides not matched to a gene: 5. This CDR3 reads CATSGGRAQNTGELFF. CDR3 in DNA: TGTGCCACCAGTGGCGGGAGGGCCCAAAACACCGGGGAGCTGTTTTTT.

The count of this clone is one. Here the CDR3 reads CSASLAGDVGGKLFF. The CDR3 nucleotides read TGCAGTGCTAGTCTGGCTGGGGATGTGGGGGGAAAACTGTTTTTT. The chain joins TRBV20-1 to TRBJ1-4; TRBD1 might be the D (5 bases). The CDR3 totals 15 residues. V dropped 3 bases and J dropped 10 bases, with 21 bases sitting between them. Germline values: CDR1 DFQATT, CDR2 SNEGSKA (reference sequence).

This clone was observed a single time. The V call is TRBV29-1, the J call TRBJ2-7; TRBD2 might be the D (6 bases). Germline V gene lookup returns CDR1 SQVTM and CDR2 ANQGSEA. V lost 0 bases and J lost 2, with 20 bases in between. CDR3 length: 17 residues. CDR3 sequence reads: CSVEDGPGLANPYEQYF. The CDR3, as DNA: TGCAGCGTTGAAGATGGCCCGGGACTGGCCAACCCCTACGAGCAGTACTTC.